These 21 T cell receptor beta chains originate from one sample sequenced in a study of T cell responses to AZD1222 COVID-19 vaccine. Profiling relied on immunoSEQ multiplex PCR, and the TCRdb table lists in-frame clones only, not all of them. The sample gives more than 90,000 clones, 85% to 90% of which show up once; less than 8.5% is in the top ten. The specimen was peripheral blood, collected 28 days after the second AZD1222 dose. Receptors originate from an adult who received the AZD1222 COVID-19 vaccine.

The chain links TRBV7-2 to TRBJ1-2; 11 bases match TRBD1. Germline trimming cut 5 bases from V and 8 bases from J; bases unmatched to any gene: 13. CDR1 and CDR2 from the germline V gene are SGHTA and FQGNSA. This CDR3 is built from 16 residues. In nucleotides, the CDR3 is TGTGCCAGCAGCCCGACCCCGGGACAGGGGGGAGGGGGCTACACCTTC. Translated, it gives CASSPTPGQGGGGYTF. The full variable domain, in which reference TRBV7-2 and TRBJ1-2 provide the parts outside the CDR3, is GAGVSQSPSNKVTEKGKDVELRCDPISGHTALYWYRQSLGQGLEFLIYFQGNSAPDKSGLPSDRFSAERTGGSVSTLTIQRTQQEDSAVYLCASSPTPGQGGGGYTFGSGTRLTVV.

The chain links TRBV4-1 to TRBJ1-2; 7 positions agree with TRBD1. The CDR3 spans 16 residues. Losses at the gene ends were 0 bases for V and 1 base for J; bases not matched to a gene: 5. Germline CDR1 and CDR2: MGHRA and YSYEKL. The chain's CDR3 is CASSQEAGGINYGYTF. In DNA form, the CDR3 reads TGCGCCAGCAGCCAAGAAGCAGGGGGAATTAACTATGGCTACACCTTC.

V and J are TRBV2 and TRBJ1-4, with D perhaps matching TRBD1 (5 bases). CDR1 is SNHLY, CDR2 FYNNEI, per germline. With 7 bases removed from V and 11 bases from J, the gap between germline ends came to 17 bases. CDR3 length: 13 residues. CDR3 sequence reads: CASTLGVAGKLFF. The DNA for the CDR3 is TGTGCCAGCACCCTGGGGGTGGCGGGGAAACTGTTTTTT.

The V and J genes are TRBV5-8 and TRBJ1-6; TRBD1 aligns across 8 bases. Germline-derived CDR1 and CDR2 are SGHTS and YDEGEE. This CDR3 is built from 15 residues. Losses at the gene ends were 4 bases for V and 7 bases for J; bases not matched to a gene: 7. CDR3 loop: CASSIGQGQNSPLHF. The CDR3 DNA reads TGTGCCAGCAGCATTGGACAGGGACAAAATTCACCCCTCCACTTT.

V is TRBV20-1 and J is TRBJ2-7; D may match TRBD1 or TRBD2 (5 bases each). This CDR3 has 13 amino acids. CDR1 and CDR2 (germline): DFQATT, SNEGSKA (reference sequence). The V and J ends lost 3 bases and 2 bases respectively, with 11 bases between them. CDR3: CSASLRGPYEQYF. CDR3 in DNA: TGCAGTGCTAGTCTTCGGGGACCCTACGAGCAGTACTTC.

This chain connects TRBV20-1 to TRBJ1-2; D is undetermined. Germline V gene data show CDR1 as DFQATT and CDR2 as SNEGSKA (reference sequence). V lost 5 bases to trimming and J lost 7 bases, with 11 bases between them. The CDR3 is 11 residues long. The CDR3 loop reads CSAHSGVGYTF. The CDR3 DNA reads TGCAGTGCTCACTCTGGGGTTGGCTACACCTTC.

The chain is built from TRBV10-2 and TRBJ1-5; the D gene is possibly TRBD1 (6 bases). CDR1 and CDR2 from the germline V gene are WSHSY and SAAADI. The CDR3 contains 15 residues. V shed 3 bases and J shed 2 bases, with 11 bases lying between them. The CDR3: CASSDSGGRNQPQHF. The DNA for the CDR3 is TGCGCCAGCAGTGATAGCGGGGGCCGCAATCAGCCCCAGCATTTT.

CDR3 sequence (DNA): TGCGCCAGCAGCTTGGGAACAGGGGGAAACACCATATATTTT. Its protein is CASSLGTGGNTIYF. V is TRBV5-1 and J is TRBJ1-3, with D perhaps TRBD1 (6 bases). The V and J ends lost 0 bases and 4 bases respectively, with 8 bases between them. The CDR3 loop spans 14 amino acids. Germline V gene data show CDR1 as SGHRS and CDR2 as YFSETQ.

The chain uses TRBV5-5 and TRBJ2-7; 7 positions agree with TRBD1. V shed 8 bases and J 2 bases; nucleotides not matched to a gene: 4. Looked up from germline, CDR1 is SGHKS and CDR2 is YYEKEE (reference sequence). The length of the CDR3 is 12 residues. CDR3 sequence: CASQTGAYEQYF. DNA of the CDR3: TGTGCCAGTCAAACAGGGGCCTACGAGCAGTACTTC.

In this sample, this clone turned up once. The gene calls are TRBV10-3 and TRBJ2-1; TRBD2 matches 14 bases. Germline V gene sequence: CDR1 ENHRY, CDR2 SYGVKD. The CDR3 consists of 22 residues. V was clipped by 6 bases and J by 5 bases; unmatched bases: 24. Here the CDR3 DNA reads TGTGCCATCAGAGAAGAAACGGGACTAGCGGGAGTTCGAGGTCTGAGAGACAATGAGCAGTTCTTC. Its translation: CAIREETGLAGVRGLRDNEQFF.

V and J are TRBV3-1 (or the pseudogene TRBV3-2) and TRBJ1-2; 9 positions agree with TRBD1. Germline CDR1 reads LGHDT; CDR2 reads YNNKEL (reference sequence). Losses at the gene ends were 6 bases for V and 4 bases for J; bases not matched to a gene: 15. This CDR3 spans 17 amino acids. CDR3 sequence (DNA): TGTGCCAGCAGTTCTGGCCTCCGGGACAGGGATCTCTATGGCTACACCTTC. Amino acids: CASSSGLRDRDLYGYTF.

The chain carries TRBV12-3 or TRBV12-4 and TRBJ2-3; 10 bases fit TRBD2. This CDR3 comprises 12 residues. The junction had 7 bases not matched to a gene; V was cut back by 6 bases and J by 13 bases. CDR3 DNA: TGTGCCAGCAGCGAGCTAGCGGGGGAGAAGTATTTT. The encoded protein is CASSELAGEKYF.

The rearrangement joins TRBV11-2 to TRBJ2-1, with TRBD1 as a possible D gene (5 bases). The germline V gene encodes CDR1 SGHAT and CDR2 FQNNGV. V was pared by 4 bases and J by 4 bases, with 11 bases between. The CDR3 covers 14 residues. The CDR3 DNA is TGTGCCAGCAGCTCGGTGCCAGGGTACAATGAGCAGTTCTTC. This codes for CASSSVPGYNEQFF.

V usage is TRBV5-6 and J usage is TRBJ2-7; perhaps TRBD2 as D (5 bases). Germline V gives CDR1 SGHDT, CDR2 YYEEEE. Trimming cost V 5 bases and J 6 bases, with 9 bases left between them. The CDR3 extends over 11 amino acids. The CDR3 protein is CASSFEGEQYF. The CDR3, as DNA: TGTGCCAGCAGTTTCGAGGGCGAGCAGTACTTC. Drawing the rest from reference TRBV5-6 and TRBJ2-7, the complete variable domain is DAGVTQSPTHLIKTRGQQVTLRCSPKSGHDTVSWYQQALGQGPQFIFQYYEEEERQRGNFPDRFSGHQFPNYSSELNVNALLLGDSALYLCASSFEGEQYFGPGTRLTVT.

This chain joins TRBV5-1 and TRBJ1-1; D may be TRBD1 (6 bases). The CDR3 consists of 14 residues. V lost 0 bases and J 5 bases, leaving 11 bases between the germline ends. CDR1 is SGHRS, CDR2 YFSETQ, per germline. CDR3: CASSLGSGATEAFF. CDR3 in DNA: TGCGCCAGCAGCTTGGGATCGGGGGCGACTGAAGCTTTCTTT.

This chain joins TRBV28 and TRBJ1-3, with D perhaps TRBD1 (5 bases). V shed 3 bases and J shed 2 bases, with 11 bases lying between them. The CDR3 has 15 amino acids. CDR1 and CDR2 from the germline V gene are MDHEN and SYDVKM. DNA for the CDR3: TGTGCCAGCAGTTTTCAGGGACTTCCTGGAAACACCATATATTTT. This translates into CASSFQGLPGNTIYF.

The chain carries TRBV7-8 and TRBJ2-3; TRBD2 matches 9 bases. V dropped 6 bases and J dropped 3; count of bases not matched to a gene: 7. This CDR3 is 15 amino acids long. Germline assignment: CDR1 SGHVS and CDR2 FQNEAQ. CDR3: CASRLLAGGTDTQYF. The CDR3, as DNA: TGTGCCAGCAGACTACTAGCGGGTGGTACAGATACGCAGTATTTT. The full variable domain, rest sourced from reference TRBV7-8 and TRBJ2-3, is GAGVSQSPRYKVAKRGQDVALRCDPISGHVSLFWYQQALGQGPEFLTYFQNEAQLDKSGLPSDRFFAERPEGSVSTLKIQRTQQEDSAVYLCASRLLAGGTDTQYFGPGTRLTVL.

V is TRBV18 and J is TRBJ1-4; D is undetermined. CDR3 length equals 14 residues. V was shortened by 3 bases and J by 2 bases, with 7 bases between the two germline ends. Per germline, CDR1 KGHSH and CDR2 LQKENI. CDR3 DNA sequence: TGTGCCAGCTCACCGGGTGTTACTAATGAAAAACTGTTTTTT. Translation gives CASSPGVTNEKLFF.

The chain joins TRBV7-9 to TRBJ1-5; the D is unclear. Trimming pared 4 bases from V and 0 bases from J, leaving 13 bases between. CDR1 and CDR2 (germline): SEHNR, FQNEAQ (reference sequence). The CDR3 covers 16 residues. This CDR3 is CASSSLPGPSNQPQHF. The CDR3 bases are TGTGCCAGCAGCTCTCTGCCCGGTCCTAGCAATCAGCCCCAGCATTTT.

The chain uses TRBV7-2 and TRBJ2-7, with D hard to call. CDR1 is SGHTA and CDR2 is FQGNSA in the germline V gene. V was cut by 5 bases and J by 9 bases, with 14 bases left in between. This CDR3 has 12 residues. This CDR3 is CASSGMSQRQYF. In DNA, the CDR3 is TGTGCCAGCAGCGGTATGTCACAGCGGCAGTACTTC.

The chain employs TRBV27 and TRBJ2-3, with a tentative D call TRBD2 (5 bases). Germline CDR1 MNHEY, CDR2 SMNVEV (reference sequence). This CDR3 is built from 12 residues. The germline V and J ends were trimmed by 6 bases and 4 bases, with 8 bases remaining between them. This CDR3 reads CASSTRADTQYF. The CDR3 bases are TGTGCCAGCAGCACTAGGGCAGATACGCAGTATTTT.